The present TCR beta chain was sequenced within a study of OX40 agonist ivuxolimab in advanced cancers. Study summary: Ivuxolimab, an agonistic anti-OX40 (CD134) antibody, was given to patients.

Autoimmune disease history or systemic immunosuppression barred patients. After removal of 2 bases from V and 11 bases from J, the junction contained 16 bases not matched to a gene. Germline CDR1 GTSNPN, CDR2 SVGIG (reference sequence). The CDR3 loop spans 16 amino acids. Assay: immunoSEQ multiplex PCR; the TCRdb copy retains only in-frame clones and omits some. The repertoire consists of 65,000 to 95,000 clones, with about nine tenths occurring once and the leading ten covering 6.2%. About this clone: The antigen is not known.

Study-wide findings and caveats: Expanded clones belonging to CD8+ T cells outnumbered, on average, those of CD4+. The antigens recognized by the expanded peripheral T cells, that is their antigen specificity, were not determined.

The clonotype comes from an adult with an advanced solid tumor such as melanoma, head and neck, liver or kidney cancer. Sequencing was performed on CD4+ or CD8+ T cells sorted from blood, taken in a trial of the OX40 agonist ivuxolimab. V gene TRBV30 combines with J gene TRBJ2-3, with TRBD1 identical over 10 bases. The CDR3 loop reads CAWSIRQGALPGEQYF. The CDR3 bases are TGTGCCTGGAGTATCCGACAGGGGGCATTGCCCGGTGAGCAGTATTTT.